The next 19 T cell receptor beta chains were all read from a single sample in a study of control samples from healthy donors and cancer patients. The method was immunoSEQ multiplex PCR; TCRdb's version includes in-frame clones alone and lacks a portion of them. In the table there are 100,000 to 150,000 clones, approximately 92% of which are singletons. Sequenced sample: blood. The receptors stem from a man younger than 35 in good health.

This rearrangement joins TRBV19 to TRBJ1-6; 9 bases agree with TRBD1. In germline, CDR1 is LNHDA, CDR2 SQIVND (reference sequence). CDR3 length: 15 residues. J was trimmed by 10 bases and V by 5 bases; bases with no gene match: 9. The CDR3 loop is CASSVRDRVMSPLHF. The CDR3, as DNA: TGTGCCAGTAGTGTCCGGGACAGGGTCATGTCACCCCTCCACTTT.

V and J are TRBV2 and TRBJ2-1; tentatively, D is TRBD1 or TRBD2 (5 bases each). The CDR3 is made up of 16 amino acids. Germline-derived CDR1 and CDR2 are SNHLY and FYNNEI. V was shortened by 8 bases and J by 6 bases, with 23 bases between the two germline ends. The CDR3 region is CASENIRVSRANEQFF. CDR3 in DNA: TGTGCCAGCGAGAATATCAGGGTGTCGAGGGCCAATGAGCAGTTCTTC.

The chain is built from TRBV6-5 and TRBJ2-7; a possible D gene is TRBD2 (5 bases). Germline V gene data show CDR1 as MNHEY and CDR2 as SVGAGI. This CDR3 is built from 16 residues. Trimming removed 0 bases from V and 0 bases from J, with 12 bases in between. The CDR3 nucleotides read TGTGCCAGCAGTTACTCGAGGCTACGGGGCTCCTACGAGCAGTACTTC. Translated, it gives CASSYSRLRGSYEQYF.

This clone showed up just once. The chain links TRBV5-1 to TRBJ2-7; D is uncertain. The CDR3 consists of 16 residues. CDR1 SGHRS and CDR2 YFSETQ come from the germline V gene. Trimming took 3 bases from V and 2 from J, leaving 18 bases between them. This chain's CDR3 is CASSSNRMDGTYEQYF. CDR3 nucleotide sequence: TGCGCCAGCAGCTCGAATCGGATGGATGGGACCTACGAGCAGTACTTC.

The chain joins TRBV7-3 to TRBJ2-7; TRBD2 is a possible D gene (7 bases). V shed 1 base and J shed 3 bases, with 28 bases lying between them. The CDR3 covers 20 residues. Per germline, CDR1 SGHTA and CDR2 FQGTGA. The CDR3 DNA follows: TGTGCCAGCAGCTTAATATTCGTAGGGGGGAGGGAGGGGTGGTTCTACGAGCAGTACTTC. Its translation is CASSLIFVGGREGWFYEQYF.

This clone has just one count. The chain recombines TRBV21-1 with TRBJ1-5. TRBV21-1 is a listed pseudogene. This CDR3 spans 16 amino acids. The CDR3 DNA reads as TGTGCCAGCAGCAAAAGGAGTTCTTCCCGCAATCAGCCCCAGCATTTT. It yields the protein CASSKRSSSRNQPQHF.

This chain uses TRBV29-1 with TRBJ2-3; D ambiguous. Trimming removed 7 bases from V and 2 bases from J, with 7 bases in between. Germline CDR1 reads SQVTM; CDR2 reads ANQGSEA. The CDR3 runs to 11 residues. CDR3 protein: CSAGPTDTQYF. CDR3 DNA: TGCAGCGCTGGCCCCACAGATACGCAGTATTTT.

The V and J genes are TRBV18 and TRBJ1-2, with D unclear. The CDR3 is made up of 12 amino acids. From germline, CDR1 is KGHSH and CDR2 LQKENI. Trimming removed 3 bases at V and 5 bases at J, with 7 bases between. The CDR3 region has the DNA TGTGCCAGCTCACCTCCGGGGTATGGCTACACCTTC. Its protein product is CASSPPGYGYTF.

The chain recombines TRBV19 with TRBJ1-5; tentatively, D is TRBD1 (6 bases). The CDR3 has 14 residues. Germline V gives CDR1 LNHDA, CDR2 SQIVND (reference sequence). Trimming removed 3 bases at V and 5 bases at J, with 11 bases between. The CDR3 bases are TGTGCCAGTAGTATGGGCAGGGGTGATCAGCCCCAGCATTTT. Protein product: CASSMGRGDQPQHF.

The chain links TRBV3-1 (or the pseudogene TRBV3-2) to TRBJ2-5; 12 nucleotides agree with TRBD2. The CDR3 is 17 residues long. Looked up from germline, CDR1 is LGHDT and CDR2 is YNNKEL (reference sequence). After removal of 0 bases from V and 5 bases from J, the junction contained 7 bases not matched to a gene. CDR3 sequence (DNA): TGTGCCAGCAGCCAAGAAGGACTAGCGGGGTCCCGGGAGACCCAGTACTTC. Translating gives CASSQEGLAGSRETQYF.

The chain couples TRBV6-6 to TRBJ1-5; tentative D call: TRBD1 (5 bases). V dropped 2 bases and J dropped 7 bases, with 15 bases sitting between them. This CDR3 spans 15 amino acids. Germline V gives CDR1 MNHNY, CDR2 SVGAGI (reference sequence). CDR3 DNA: TGTGCCAGCAGTTACACCCAGCAGGGAAGACAGCCCCAGCATTTT. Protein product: CASSYTQQGRQPQHF.

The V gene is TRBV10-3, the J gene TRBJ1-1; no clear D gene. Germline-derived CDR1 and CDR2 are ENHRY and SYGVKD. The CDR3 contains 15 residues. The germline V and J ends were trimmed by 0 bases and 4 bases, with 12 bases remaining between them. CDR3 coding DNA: TGTGCCATCAGTGAGTCGACACCCGGTGGCACTGAAGCTTTCTTT. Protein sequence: CAISESTPGGTEAFF.

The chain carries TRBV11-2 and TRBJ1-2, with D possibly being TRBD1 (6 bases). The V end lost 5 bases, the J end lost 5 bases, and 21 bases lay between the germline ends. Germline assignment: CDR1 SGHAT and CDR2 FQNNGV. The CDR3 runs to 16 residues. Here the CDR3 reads CASSPLTGVGGYGYTF. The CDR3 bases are TGTGCCAGCAGCCCGCTGACAGGCGTGGGTGGGTATGGCTACACCTTC.

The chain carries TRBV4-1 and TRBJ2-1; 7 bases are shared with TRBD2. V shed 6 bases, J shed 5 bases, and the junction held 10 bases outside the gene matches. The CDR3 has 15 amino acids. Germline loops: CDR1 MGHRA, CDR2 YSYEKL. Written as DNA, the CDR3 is TGCGCCAGCAGGCTTCTCGGGACTACCGACAATGAGCAGTTCTTC. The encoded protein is CASRLLGTTDNEQFF.

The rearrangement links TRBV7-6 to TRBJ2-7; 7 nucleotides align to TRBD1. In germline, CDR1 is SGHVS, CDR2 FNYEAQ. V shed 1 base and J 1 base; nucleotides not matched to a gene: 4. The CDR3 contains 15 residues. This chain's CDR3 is CASSLGQGLSYEQYF. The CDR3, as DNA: TGTGCCAGCAGCTTAGGACAGGGATTATCCTACGAGCAGTACTTC.

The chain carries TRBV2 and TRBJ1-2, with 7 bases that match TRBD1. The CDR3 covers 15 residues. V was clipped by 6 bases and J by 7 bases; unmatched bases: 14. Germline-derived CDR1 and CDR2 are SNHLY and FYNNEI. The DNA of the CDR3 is TGTGCCAGCAGGTTAACAGGGGTTAAGATCAGTGGCTACACCTTC. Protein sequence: CASRLTGVKISGYTF. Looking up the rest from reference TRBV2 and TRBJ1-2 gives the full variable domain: EPEVTQTPSHQVTQMGQEVILRCVPISNHLYFYWYRQILGQKVEFLVSFYNNEISEKSEIFDDQFSVERPDGSNFTLKIRSTKLEDSAMYFCASRLTGVKISGYTFGSGTRLTVV.

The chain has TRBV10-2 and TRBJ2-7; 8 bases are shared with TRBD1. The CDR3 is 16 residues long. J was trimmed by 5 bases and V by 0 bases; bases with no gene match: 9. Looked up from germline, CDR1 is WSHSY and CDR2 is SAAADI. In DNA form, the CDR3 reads TGCGCCAGCAGTGAGTCGGGCAGGGGGCTTCTACACGAGCAGTACTTC. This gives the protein CASSESGRGLLHEQYF.

CDR3 amino acids: CASSTSGGKNSPLHF. DNA for the CDR3: TGTGCCAGTAGTACCTCCGGAGGGAAGAATTCACCCCTCCACTTT. The V gene is TRBV19, the J gene TRBJ1-6; no definite D call. This CDR3 region has 15 residues. The germline V gene encodes CDR1 LNHDA and CDR2 SQIVND (reference sequence). Trimming took 4 bases from V and 7 from J, leaving 14 bases between them.

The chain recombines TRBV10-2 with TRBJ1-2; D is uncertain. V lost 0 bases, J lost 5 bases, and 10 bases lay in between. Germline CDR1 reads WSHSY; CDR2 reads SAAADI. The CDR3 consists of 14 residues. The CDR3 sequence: CASSESSRVYGYTF. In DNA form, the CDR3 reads TGCGCCAGCAGTGAGTCTTCAAGGGTTTATGGCTACACCTTC.